These 21 T cell receptor beta chains came from one sample sequenced in a study of OX40 agonist ivuxolimab in advanced cancers. Generated by immunoSEQ multiplex PCR, the TCRdb table keeps only in-frame clones and is missing some. The data hold about 73,000 clones, with approximately 86% observed a single time. This specimen consisted of CD4+ or CD8+ T cells sorted from blood, obtained in a trial of the OX40 agonist ivuxolimab. All receptors come from an adult with an advanced solid tumor such as melanoma, head and neck, liver or kidney cancer.

This chain uses TRBV15 with TRBJ2-3; D is perhaps TRBD1 or TRBD2 (5 bases each). This CDR3 is built from 13 residues. V dropped 3 bases and J dropped 4 bases, with 8 bases sitting between them. CDR1 LNHNV and CDR2 YYDKDF come from the germline V gene (reference sequence). The CDR3 DNA is TGTGCCACCAGCAGGGGGGAGTCAGATACGCAGTATTTT. Amino acid sequence: CATSRGESDTQYF.

The chain is built from TRBV19 and TRBJ1-5; D remains unclear. Trimming stripped 7 bases from V and 5 bases from J, with 12 bases between. This CDR3 is 13 amino acids long. Germline-derived CDR1 and CDR2 are LNHDA and SQIVND (reference sequence). The DNA of the CDR3 is TGTGCCAGTATCGGGCAGAACCATCAGCCCCAGCATTTT. Its translation is CASIGQNHQPQHF.

The chain links TRBV4-1 to TRBJ2-3; D gene unclear. The CDR3 spans 16 residues. V lost 0 bases to trimming and J lost 3 bases, with 13 bases between them. The germline V gene encodes CDR1 MGHRA and CDR2 YSYEKL. In nucleotides, the CDR3 is TGCGCCAGCAGCCAAGAAAGTGGTCTCACGACAGATACGCAGTATTTT. Translated: CASSQESGLTTDTQYF.

V and J are TRBV6-5 and TRBJ1-1, with TRBD1 matching over 9 bases. Trimming at V came to 2 bases and at J to 5 bases, leaving 9 bases not matched to a gene. The CDR3 length is 16 residues. Germline CDR1 reads MNHEY; CDR2 reads SVGAGI. The CDR3 is CASSYATGTGRTEAFF. The CDR3 nucleotides are TGTGCCAGCAGTTACGCCACCGGGACAGGGCGAACTGAAGCTTTCTTT.

This rearrangement joins TRBV28 to TRBJ1-1, with a weak D call TRBD1 (5 bases). CDR1 MDHEN and CDR2 SYDVKM come from the germline V gene. V lost 10 bases to trimming and J lost 4 bases, with 16 bases between them. The CDR3 sequence is 13 residues long. The CDR3 DNA reads as TGTGCCACCTCCCCCGGGGGGAGCACTGAAGCTTTCTTT. Protein sequence: CATSPGGSTEAFF.

J is TRBJ2-3 and V is TRBV4-1; D is unresolved. This CDR3 is built from 16 residues. CDR1 is MGHRA and CDR2 is YSYEKL in the germline V gene. Trimming took off 1 base at V and 2 bases at J, with 13 bases between the two ends. The CDR3 bases are TGCGCCAGCAGCCAAGTGCCCACAACCAACACAGATACGCAGTATTTT. This sequence encodes CASSQVPTTNTDTQYF.

Only a few counts were recorded for this clone. V gene TRBV14 combines with J gene TRBJ2-7; D is possibly TRBD1 (6 bases). Trimming cost V 1 base and J 0 bases, with 19 bases left between them. The germline V gene has CDR1 SGHDN and CDR2 FVKESK. There are 18 residues in the CDR3. This chain's CDR3 is CASSQGLRRTAYSYEQYF. The CDR3 DNA reads TGTGCCAGCAGCCAAGGACTACGCAGGACAGCCTACTCCTACGAGCAGTACTTC.

The chain has TRBV15 and TRBJ1-4; 7 bases are a match to TRBD1. The ends lost 2 bases at V and 7 bases at J; junction bases unmatched: 7. Per germline, CDR1 LNHNV and CDR2 YYDKDF (reference sequence). The length of the CDR3 is 15 residues. The CDR3 reads CATSRLSGGGEKLFF. CDR3 sequence (DNA): TGTGCCACCAGCAGACTATCAGGGGGAGGTGAAAAACTGTTTTTT. Drawing the rest from reference TRBV15 and TRBJ1-4, the complete variable domain is DAMVIQNPRYQVTQFGKPVTLSCSQTLNHNVMYWYQQKSSQAPKLLFHYYDKDFNNEADTPDNFQSRRPNTSFCFLDIRSPGLGDTAMYLCATSRLSGGGEKLFFGSGTQLSVL.

A few counts support this clone. The V and J genes are TRBV6-5 and TRBJ1-2; TRBD1 might be the D (6 bases). The CDR3 has 15 amino acids. Germline values: CDR1 MNHEY, CDR2 SVGAGI. V shed 6 bases and J shed 4 bases, with 18 bases lying between them. DNA of the CDR3: TGTGCCAGCAGCTTAGCAGGGGACCTTTTCTATGGCTACACCTTC. Protein product: CASSLAGDLFYGYTF.

The chain combines TRBV13 with TRBJ2-7; D remains unclear. With 5 bases removed from V and 5 bases from J, the gap between germline ends came to 16 bases. Looked up from germline, CDR1 is PRHDT and CDR2 is FYEKMQ (reference sequence). The CDR3 spans 14 residues. The CDR3 DNA reads as TGTGCCAGCAGCCCGGCCGATGACATCCACGAGCAGTACTTC. This codes for CASSPADDIHEQYF.

The V gene is TRBV27, the J gene TRBJ1-3; D may be TRBD1 (5 bases). V was trimmed by 6 bases and J by 0 bases, leaving 9 bases between them. Germline CDR1 reads MNHEY; CDR2 reads SMNVEV (reference sequence). The CDR3 has 14 amino acids. The CDR3 region has the DNA TGTGCCAGCAGAGCTGGGGGCTCTGGAAACACCATATATTTT. It yields the protein CASRAGGSGNTIYF.

V gene TRBV4-3 combines with J gene TRBJ1-5; possibly TRBD1 for D (5 bases). In germline, CDR1 is LGHNA, CDR2 YSLEER. There are 15 residues in the CDR3. Between the trimmed V and J ends, which lost 0 bases and 7 bases, there was a span of 13 bases. The CDR3 reads CASSQEWRGGQPQHF. The CDR3 DNA sequence: TGCGCCAGCAGCCAAGAGTGGCGGGGCGGACAGCCCCAGCATTTT.

The chain has TRBV10-1 and TRBJ1-6; TRBD1 agrees at 8 bases. Losses at the gene ends were 4 bases for V and 7 bases for J; bases not matched to a gene: 0. The CDR3 extends over 13 amino acids. Per germline, CDR1 WNHNN and CDR2 SYGVQD (reference sequence). CDR3 loop: CASSGQGNSPLHF. The CDR3 DNA is TGCGCCAGCAGTGGACAGGGGAATTCACCCCTCCACTTT.

The chain recombines TRBV10-3 with TRBJ2-5; TRBD2 matches 12 bases. The length of the CDR3 is 17 residues. Germline V gives CDR1 ENHRY, CDR2 SYGVKD. J gave up 5 bases and V 2 bases, and 9 bases lay outside the gene matches. The CDR3 reads CAISELRLAGAWETQYF. In nucleotides, the CDR3 is TGTGCCATCAGTGAGCTTAGACTAGCGGGGGCGTGGGAGACCCAGTACTTC.

This clone was counted a single time. This chain uses TRBV9 with TRBJ1-3; 7 positions match TRBD1. The length of the CDR3 is 15 residues. The V gene end was trimmed by 2 bases and the J gene end by 9 bases; junction bases not matched to a gene: 11. Germline CDR1 reads SGDLS; CDR2 reads YYNGEE. DNA of the CDR3: TGTGCCAGCAGCGTCCGCGGACAGGTGGGAGGCACCATATATTTT. Its translation: CASSVRGQVGGTIYF.

The chain recombines TRBV7-9 with TRBJ2-3; 10 bases agree with TRBD2. The CDR3 has 15 amino acids. Unmatched junction bases numbered 3, after V lost 4 bases and J lost 2 bases. Germline values: CDR1 SEHNR, CDR2 FQNEAQ (reference sequence). The CDR3 protein is CASSSSGGDTDTQYF. The CDR3 DNA follows: TGTGCCAGCAGCTCAAGCGGGGGGGACACAGATACGCAGTATTTT. Full variable domain (rest looked up from reference TRBV7-9 and TRBJ2-3): DTGVSQNPRHKITKRGQNVTFRCDPISEHNRLYWYRQTLGQGPEFLTYFQNEAQLEKSRLLSDRFSAERPKGSFSTLEIQRTEQGDSAMYLCASSSSGGDTDTQYFGPGTRLTVL.

The chain has TRBV14 and TRBJ1-3, with D perhaps TRBD1 (5 bases). The length of the CDR3 is 16 residues. Germline loops: CDR1 SGHDN, CDR2 FVKESK. V gave up 2 bases and J gave up 0 bases, with 11 bases separating them. The CDR3 is CASSQQGPFSGNTIYF. DNA of the CDR3: TGTGCCAGCAGCCAACAGGGCCCCTTCTCTGGAAACACCATATATTTT.

The rearrangement links TRBV19 to TRBJ2-7, with 7 bases identical to TRBD1. The CDR3 has 14 amino acids. V lost 5 bases, J lost 7 bases, and 11 bases stayed unmatched. CDR1 is LNHDA and CDR2 is SQIVND in the germline V gene (reference sequence). Here the CDR3 reads CASSSGTAILEQYF. The CDR3 nucleotides read TGTGCCAGTAGTTCCGGGACAGCTATTTTGGAGCAGTACTTC.

CDR3 sequence reads: CASSYSTGLYEQYF. CDR3 nucleotides: TGTGCCAGCAGTTACAGTACGGGGCTCTACGAGCAGTACTTC. J is TRBJ2-7 and V is TRBV6-5; tentatively, D is TRBD1 or TRBD2 (5 bases each). Germline V lookup: CDR1 MNHEY, CDR2 SVGAGI. The V end was cut by 2 bases, the J end by 3 bases, with 11 bases between. This CDR3 contains 14 residues.

The chain uses TRBV7-2 and TRBJ1-2; TRBD1 might be the D (5 bases). The germline V and J ends were trimmed by 0 bases and 8 bases, with 10 bases remaining between them. Germline values: CDR1 SGHTA, CDR2 FQGNSA. This CDR3 spans 13 amino acids. CDR3 in amino acids: CASSLARGWGYTF. In nucleotides, the CDR3 is TGTGCCAGCAGCTTAGCGCGGGGCTGGGGCTACACCTTC.

This clone has just a few counts. The V call is TRBV28, the J call TRBJ1-4, with TRBD1 matching 7 bases. The junction had 9 bases not matched to a gene; V was cut back by 4 bases and J by 4 bases. Germline V gene sequence: CDR1 MDHEN, CDR2 SYDVKM. This CDR3 is 16 amino acids long. The CDR3 here is CASSSLRTGRNEKLFF. As DNA, the CDR3 is TGTGCCAGCAGTTCCTTGAGGACAGGTCGTAATGAAAAACTGTTTTTT.